The 8 T cell receptor beta chains presented below share a single source sample, sequenced in a study of blood T cell repertoires in COVID-19. TCRdb's copy holds only in-frame clones and misses some; the assay was immunoSEQ multiplex PCR. Of about 200,000 clones listed, around four fifths are singletons. Specimen: PBMCs or T cells enriched from blood (not recorded which). These receptors came from a man between 40 and 49 years old who had recovered from COVID-19.

This sequence joins TRBV6-5 and TRBJ1-1; TRBD1 matches at 7 bases. The junction had 5 bases not matched to a gene; V was cut back by 2 bases and J by 5 bases. The germline gives CDR1 MNHEY, CDR2 SVGAGI. The CDR3 spans 14 residues. Here the CDR3 reads CASSYARGYTEAFF. The CDR3 DNA is TGTGCCAGCAGTTACGCCAGGGGGTATACTGAAGCTTTCTTT.

The J gene is TRBJ1-5, the V gene TRBV2; TRBD1 matches at 10 bases. CDR1 SNHLY and CDR2 FYNNEI come from the germline V gene. CDR3 length: 16 residues. V lost 3 bases, J lost 7 bases, and 9 bases stayed unmatched. In DNA, the CDR3 is TGTGCCAGCAGTGATAGGCGACAGGGGGCTCGGCAGCCCCAGCATTTT. It codes for CASSDRRQGARQPQHF.

The rearrangement links TRBV18 to TRBJ1-5, with 10 bases that match TRBD1. The CDR3 sequence is 15 residues long. The trim removed 3 bases at V and 6 bases at J, leaving 5 bases unmatched. Germline V gives CDR1 KGHSH, CDR2 LQKENI. The CDR3 region has the DNA TGTGCCAGCTCACCGGACAGGGGGTTTGGTCAGCCCCAGCATTTT. The encoded protein is CASSPDRGFGQPQHF. Full variable domain (remainder filled in from reference TRBV18 and TRBJ1-5): NAGVMQNPRHLVRRRGQEARLRCSPMKGHSHVYWYRQLPEEGLKFMVYLQKENIIDESGMPKERFSAEFPKEGPSILRIQQVVRGDSAAYFCASSPDRGFGQPQHFGDGTRLSIL.

V and J are TRBV25-1 and TRBJ1-6; no clear D gene. Trimming stripped 11 bases from V and 0 bases from J, with 14 bases between. The CDR3 totals 15 residues. The germline V gene has CDR1 MGHDK and CDR2 SYGVNS. The CDR3 loop reads CAASPRSSYNSPLHF. The CDR3 bases are TGTGCCGCCTCCCCGAGAAGCTCCTATAATTCACCCCTCCACTTT.

The J gene is TRBJ1-5, the V gene TRBV2, with D maybe TRBD1 (5 bases). V lost 1 base to trimming and J lost 3 bases, with 22 bases between them. The CDR3 is 19 residues long. CDR1 and CDR2 (germline): SNHLY, FYNNEI. CDR3 in DNA: TGTGCCAGCAGTGAAGACTGGGCGGGGGAACAGCGAGACAATCAGCCCCAGCATTTT. Translated, it gives CASSEDWAGEQRDNQPQHF.

The rearrangement joins TRBV6-5 to TRBJ1-4; the D is unclear. Trimming left V 5 bases short and J 7 bases short, with 11 bases between. Germline V lookup: CDR1 MNHEY, CDR2 SVGAGI. The CDR3 consists of 13 residues. CDR3 region: CASSPLRGEKLFF. Here the CDR3 DNA reads TGTGCCAGCAGTCCGCTTCGCGGTGAAAAACTGTTTTTT.

The V call is TRBV5-4, the J call TRBJ1-3; TRBD1 agrees at 11 bases. V gave up 4 bases and J gave up 1 base; unmatched junction bases: 7. CDR1 and CDR2 (germline): SGHNT, YYREEE (reference sequence). The CDR3 loop spans 17 amino acids. Written as DNA, the CDR3 is TGTGCCAGCAGCCTTTGGACAGGGGGCCTGTCTGGAAACACCATATATTTT. Protein sequence: CASSLWTGGLSGNTIYF.

As for this clone: Other DNA sequences within the sample encode an identical CDR3. V and J are TRBV30 and TRBJ1-5, with TRBD1 as a possible D gene (6 bases). Germline assignment: CDR1 GTSNPN and CDR2 SVGIG (reference sequence). This CDR3 contains 13 residues. V lost 2 bases and J 6 bases, leaving 11 bases between the germline ends. CDR3 protein: CAWSYRDIQPQHF. In DNA, the CDR3 is TGTGCCTGGAGTTACCGGGACATTCAGCCCCAGCATTTT. Filled out from reference TRBV30 and TRBJ1-5, the complete variable domain reads SQTIHQWPATLVQPVGSPLSLECTVEGTSNPNLYWYRQAAGRGLQLLFYSVGIGQISSEVPQNLSASRPQDRQFILSSKKLLLSDSGFYLCAWSYRDIQPQHFGDGTRLSIL.